This TCR beta chain was identified in a study of STAT5B mutations in CD4+ large granular lymphocyte leukemia. For the study at large: Among healthy controls, a particular HLA allele went with more CDR3 'QG' motifs.

As originally analysed: Lowest detectable productive clonotype frequency was 2.59 x 10-5. Libraries were prepared by immunoSEQ multiplex PCR; TCRdb keeps only in-frame clonotypes and omits some of them. Clone size and the V and J calls come from that table; the DNA yielded D and trimming. The sample includes tens of thousands of clones, roughly 80% of them seen just once. The receptor comes from a human donor in good health. Sequences were obtained from CD4+ T cells from blood buffy coats.

The CDR3 coding sequence is TGTGCCAGCAGCACAACACGGGGGGGCGTGAACGGGGAGCTGTTTTTT. Residues: CASSTTRGGVNGELFF. This sequence joins TRBV7-2 and TRBJ2-2, with TRBD2 matching over 8 bases. The CDR3 totals 16 residues. CDR1 SGHTA and CDR2 FQGNSA come from the germline V gene. The ends lost 5 bases at V and 7 bases at J; junction bases unmatched: 12. Using reference TRBV7-2 and TRBJ2-2 for the parts outside the CDR3, the full variable domain is GAGVSQSPSNKVTEKGKDVELRCDPISGHTALYWYRQSLGQGLEFLIYFQGNSAPDKSGLPSDRFSAERTGGSVSTLTIQRTQQEDSAVYLCASSTTRGGVNGELFFGEGSRLTVL.